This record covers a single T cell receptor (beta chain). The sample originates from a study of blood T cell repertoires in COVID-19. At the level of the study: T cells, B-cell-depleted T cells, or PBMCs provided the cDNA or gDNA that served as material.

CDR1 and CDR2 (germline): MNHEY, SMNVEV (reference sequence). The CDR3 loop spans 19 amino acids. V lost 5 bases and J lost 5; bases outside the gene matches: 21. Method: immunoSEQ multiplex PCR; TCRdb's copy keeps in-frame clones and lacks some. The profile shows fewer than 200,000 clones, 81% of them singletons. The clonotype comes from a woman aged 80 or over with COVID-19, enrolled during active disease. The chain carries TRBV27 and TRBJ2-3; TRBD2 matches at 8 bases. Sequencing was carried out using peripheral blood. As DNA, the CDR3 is TGTGCCAGCAGTCCCCGACCTCACGGGAGCGGGGGTGGAGGAGATACGCAGTATTTT. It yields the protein CASSPRPHGSGGGGDTQYF.